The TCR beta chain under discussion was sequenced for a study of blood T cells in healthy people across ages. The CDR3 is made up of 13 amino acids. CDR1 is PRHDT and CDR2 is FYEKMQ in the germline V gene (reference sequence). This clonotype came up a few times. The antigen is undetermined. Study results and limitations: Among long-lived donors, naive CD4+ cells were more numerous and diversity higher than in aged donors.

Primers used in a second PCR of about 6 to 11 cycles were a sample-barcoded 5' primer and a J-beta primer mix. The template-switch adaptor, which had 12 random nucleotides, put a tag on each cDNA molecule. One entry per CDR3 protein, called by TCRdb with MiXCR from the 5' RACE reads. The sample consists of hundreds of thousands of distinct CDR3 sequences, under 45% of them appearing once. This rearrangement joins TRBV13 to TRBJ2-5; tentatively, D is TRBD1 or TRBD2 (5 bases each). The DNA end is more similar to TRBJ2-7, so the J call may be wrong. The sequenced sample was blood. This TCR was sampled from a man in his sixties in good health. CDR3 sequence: CASSTGTTSEQYF. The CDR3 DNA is TGTGCCAGCAGCACCGGGACCACTTCCGAGCAGTACTTC.